The T cell receptor (beta chain) described here comes from a study of cytomegalovirus exposure and HLA in healthy donors. PCR was performed using 60 Vbeta and 13 Jbeta primers. Assay: immunoSEQ multiplex PCR; the TCRdb copy retains only in-frame clones and omits some. The top ten clones hold approximately 8.2% of a sample with around 120,000 clones, about 78% of them seen once. This clone was seen only a few times. Germline CDR1 SGHAT, CDR2 FQNNGV. CDR3 length: 13 amino acids. Trimming pared 1 base from V and 3 bases from J, leaving 6 bases between. The sequencing input was PBMCs. The rearrangement uses TRBV11-2 and TRBJ2-5, with unresolved D. The origin of this receptor is a woman aged 40 to 50 in good health and CMV-seropositive. The CDR3 region is CASSLAREETQYF. DNA of the CDR3: TGTGCCAGCAGCTTAGCCCGGGAAGAGACCCAGTACTTC.